This T cell receptor (beta chain) was retrieved from a study of early T cells in non-severe SARS-CoV-2 infection. This clonotype appeared a few times. The antigen is undetermined. CDR3 length: 15 amino acids. V dropped 4 bases and J dropped 2; count of bases not matched to a gene: 7. CDR1 is SGHRS and CDR2 is YFSETQ in the germline V gene. Points from the study as a whole: VDJdb matching skewed toward anti-spike CD8 responses, missing private and CD4 specificities.

Unique molecular identifiers tagged individual cDNA molecules. Each CDR3 protein is one row after TCRdb ran MiXCR on the 5' RACE reads. The table shows about 100,000 distinct CDR3 sequences, with less than 15% occurring only once. The receptor's source is an adult who was a healthcare worker with PCR-confirmed SARS-CoV-2 infection or an uninfected control (not recorded which). The J gene is TRBJ2-7, the V gene TRBV5-1, with 9 bases matching TRBD2. Source material: whole blood. The CDR3: CASSPRTSVTYEQYF. CDR3 in DNA: TGCGCCAGCAGCCCCCGGACTAGCGTTACCTACGAGCAGTACTTC.